This TCR beta chain emerged from a study of cytomegalovirus exposure and HLA in healthy donors. A multiplex PCR was run with 60 Vbeta primers and 13 Jbeta primers. Profiling relied on immunoSEQ multiplex PCR, and the TCRdb table lists in-frame clones only, not all of them. The sample yields approximately 240,000 clones, more than 60% seen once. Germline V lookup: CDR1 MNHNS, CDR2 SASEGT. The CDR3 is 14 residues long. J gave up 4 bases and V 7 bases, and 9 bases lay outside the gene matches. The chain combines TRBV6-1 with TRBJ1-2, with 7 bases that match TRBD1. This sequence originates from an older woman in good health and CMV-seropositive. Sequenced material: PBMCs. CDR3 region: CASTQTGTAYGYTF. The DNA of the CDR3 is TGTGCCAGCACCCAAACCGGGACAGCCTATGGCTACACCTTC.